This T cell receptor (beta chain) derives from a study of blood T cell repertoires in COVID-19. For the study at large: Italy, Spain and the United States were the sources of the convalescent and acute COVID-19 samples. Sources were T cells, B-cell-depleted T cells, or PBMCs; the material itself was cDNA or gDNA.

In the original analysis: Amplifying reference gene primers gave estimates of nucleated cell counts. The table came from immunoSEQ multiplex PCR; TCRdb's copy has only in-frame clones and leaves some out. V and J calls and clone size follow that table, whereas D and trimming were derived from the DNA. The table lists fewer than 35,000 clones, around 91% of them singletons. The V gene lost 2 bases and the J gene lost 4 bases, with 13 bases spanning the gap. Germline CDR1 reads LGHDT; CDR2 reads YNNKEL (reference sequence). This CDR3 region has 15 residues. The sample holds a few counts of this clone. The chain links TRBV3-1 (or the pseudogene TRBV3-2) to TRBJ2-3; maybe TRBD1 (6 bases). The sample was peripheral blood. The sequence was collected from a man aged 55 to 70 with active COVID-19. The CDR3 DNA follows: TGTGCCAGCAGCCAAAACCGGGACAAAGCAGATACGCAGTATTTT. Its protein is CASSQNRDKADTQYF.